This entry lists 15 T cell receptor beta chains sequenced from one sample in a study of post-analysis software for immune sequencing data. General study results and limits: Comparison of patients with controls showed about 5 TRBV segments more frequent in patients, TRBV5-6, TRBV5-1 and TRBV20-1 among them.

Libraries were made from TCR beta cDNA, and they carried unique molecular identifiers. TCRdb reanalysed the PCR reads using MiXCR and keeps one entry per CDR3 protein. The profile shows about 540,000 distinct CDR3 sequences, 34% of them singletons. The antigens these receptors bind are not known. Sequences were obtained from blood. Receptor source: a girl younger than 18 with multiple sclerosis.

Only a few counts were recorded for this clonotype. The genes are TRBV5-6 and TRBJ2-7, with D unresolved. Germline loops: CDR1 SGHDT, CDR2 YYEEEE. The CDR3 has 13 amino acids. V was trimmed by 2 bases and J by 0 bases, leaving 6 bases between them. The CDR3 loop reads CASSLPVSYEQYF. The CDR3 DNA sequence: TGTGCCAGCAGCTTACCGGTCTCCTACGAGCAGTACTTC.

This clonotype was seen at least ten times. The chain is built from TRBV7-3 and TRBJ2-7; D ambiguous. Germline values: CDR1 SGHTA, CDR2 FQGTGA. CDR3 length: 13 residues. Trimming took 5 bases from V and 5 from J, leaving 13 bases between them. The CDR3 loop is CASSPSGGDEQYF. For the CDR3, the DNA is TGTGCCAGCAGCCCCTCGGGTGGAGACGAGCAGTACTTC. Based on the CDR3 plus reference TRBV7-3 and TRBJ2-7, the full variable domain is GAGVSQTPSNKVTEKGKYVELRCDPISGHTALYWYRQSLGQGPEFLIYFQGTGAADDSGLPNDRFFAVRPEGSVSTLKIQRTERGDSAVYLCASSPSGGDEQYFGPGTRLTVT.

The table lists this clonotype with a few counts. V gene TRBV20-1 combines with J gene TRBJ2-1; D is possibly TRBD2 (5 bases). V gave up 6 bases and J gave up 7 bases, with 19 bases separating them. The CDR3 consists of 14 residues. CDR1 and CDR2 (germline): DFQATT, SNEGSKA (reference sequence). This CDR3 is CSARLQRPGNEQFF. The CDR3, as DNA: TGCAGTGCCCGACTCCAACGACCGGGGAATGAGCAGTTCTTC.

The gene calls are TRBV12-3 or TRBV12-4 and TRBJ2-7; 11 bases agree with TRBD2. V lost 1 base, J lost 7 bases, and 6 bases stayed unmatched. The CDR3 length is 15 residues. The DNA for the CDR3 is TGTGCCAGCAGTTTAGGACTAGCGGGGACCAATGAGCAGTACTTC. Residues: CASSLGLAGTNEQYF.

In this sample, this clonotype turned up a few times. The CDR3 nucleotides are TGCGCCAGCAGCTCCCGACAGGAGGAAGAGACCCAGTACTTC. The encoded protein is CASSSRQEEETQYF. The rearrangement joins TRBV5-1 to TRBJ2-5; tentative D call: TRBD1 (6 bases). CDR1 and CDR2 (germline): SGHRS, YFSETQ. This CDR3 region has 14 residues. V was cut by 3 bases and J by 3 bases, with 12 bases left in between. The full variable domain, its missing parts supplied by reference TRBV5-1 and TRBJ2-5, is KAGVTQTPRYLIKTRGQQVTLSCSPISGHRSVSWYQQTPGQGLQFLFEYFSETQRNKGNFPGRFSGRQFSNSRSEMNVSTLELGDSALYLCASSSRQEEETQYFGPGTRLLVL.

The chain carries TRBV5-1 and TRBJ1-1; no definite D call. The CDR3 length is 13 residues. Trimming cost V 4 bases and J 6 bases, with 13 bases left between them. Germline V gives CDR1 SGHRS, CDR2 YFSETQ. The CDR3 DNA sequence: TGCGCCAGCAGCCCTGGAGGAGAAGCTGAAGCTTTCTTT. This encodes CASSPGGEAEAFF.

The table lists this clonotype with a few counts. The rearrangement uses TRBV7-9 and TRBJ2-5; 8 positions match TRBD1. V gave up 5 bases and J gave up 4 bases; unmatched junction bases: 9. The germline V gene has CDR1 SEHNR and CDR2 FQNEAQ (reference sequence). CDR3 length: 15 amino acids. CDR3 nucleotide sequence: TGTGCCAGCAGCCCCGGGACAGGCGAGGGAGAGACCCAGTACTTC. It is translated as CASSPGTGEGETQYF.

The chain joins TRBV10-1 to TRBJ1-1; unclear D gene. V was clipped by 2 bases and J by 0 bases, with 7 bases between them. The CDR3 covers 14 residues. Germline CDR1 is WNHNN and CDR2 is SYGVQD (reference sequence). The CDR3, as DNA: TGCGCCAGCAGTGAGACAAGCATGAACACTGAAGCTTTCTTT. Translated: CASSETSMNTEAFF.

This clonotype was found a few times. The chain recombines TRBV20-1 with TRBJ2-1; 8 nucleotides align to TRBD2. This CDR3 region has 17 residues. The V gene's germline CDR1 is DFQATT and CDR2 SNEGSKA (reference sequence). V gave up 2 bases and J gave up 5 bases; unmatched junction bases: 14. CDR3 in amino acids: CSARPPGPGTRHNEQFF. CDR3 DNA: TGCAGTGCTAGACCTCCAGGACCCGGGACTAGGCACAATGAGCAGTTCTTC.

The V and J genes are TRBV5-5 and TRBJ2-5; 11 positions match TRBD1. V was clipped by 1 base and J by 11 bases; unmatched bases: 10. Germline loops: CDR1 SGHKS, CDR2 YYEKEE (reference sequence). This CDR3 comprises 15 residues. In DNA, the CDR3 is TGTGCCAGCAGCTTGTGGACAGGGGGCAACGATGAGCAGTACTTC. It encodes CASSLWTGGNDEQYF.

This clonotype has more than one count but fewer than ten. V usage is TRBV27 and J usage is TRBJ1-6; D is uncertain. V lost 4 bases and J 8 bases, leaving 18 bases between the germline ends. Germline V gives CDR1 MNHEY, CDR2 SMNVEV (reference sequence). The CDR3 loop spans 16 amino acids. The CDR3 spells CASSSVPGGSDSPLHF. The CDR3 DNA is TGTGCCAGCAGTTCCGTGCCTGGAGGCTCGGATTCACCCCTCCACTTT.

In this sample, this clonotype turned up a few times. CDR3 DNA: TGTGCCAGCAGTGACTCCTCGACAGGCTACGAGCAGTACTTC. This codes for CASSDSSTGYEQYF. The chain employs TRBV25-1 and TRBJ2-7; maybe TRBD1 (6 bases). Germline V gene sequence: CDR1 MGHDK, CDR2 SYGVNS. Trimming stripped 3 bases from V and 3 bases from J, with 12 bases between. The CDR3 covers 14 residues.

The chain has TRBV28 and TRBJ1-2; a weak D match, TRBD1 (5 bases). V was cut by 7 bases and J by 7 bases, with 19 bases left in between. CDR1 MDHEN and CDR2 SYDVKM come from the germline V gene. The CDR3 is 14 amino acids. CDR3 nucleotide sequence: TGTGCCAGCAACGAACATTACCAGGGTCCTGGCTACACCTTC. The encoded protein is CASNEHYQGPGYTF.

This rearrangement joins TRBV6-1 to TRBJ2-5; 9 nucleotides align to TRBD1. The germline gives CDR1 MNHNS, CDR2 SASEGT. The ends lost 4 bases at V and 4 bases at J; junction bases unmatched: 7. The CDR3 totals 15 residues. DNA for the CDR3: TGTGCCAGCAGTGGCCTCGACAGGGGGGGAGAGACCCAGTACTTC. Amino acid sequence: CASSGLDRGGETQYF.

This chain uses TRBV5-5 with TRBJ2-3; 10 bases align to TRBD2. V lost 3 bases and J lost 1; bases outside the gene matches: 5. Germline CDR1 reads SGHKS; CDR2 reads YYEKEE (reference sequence). The CDR3 covers 16 residues. This CDR3 is CASSSPGLAGTDTQYF. CDR3 nucleotides: TGTGCCAGCAGCTCCCCCGGACTAGCGGGCACAGATACGCAGTATTTT.